This passage covers 25 T cell receptor beta chains from one sample sequenced in a study of blood T cell repertoires in COVID-19. Here immunoSEQ multiplex PCR was the method, and the copy in TCRdb shows in-frame clones only, minus some. The sample shows some 320,000 clones, around 85% of them seen only once. Sequencing was carried out using PBMCs or T cells enriched from blood (not recorded which). The receptors here all came from a woman aged 25 to 45 who had been exposed to COVID-19.

V and J are TRBV6-4 and TRBJ2-4; D is possibly TRBD1 (6 bases). The CDR3 totals 12 residues. Trimming removed 11 bases from V and 8 bases from J, with 16 bases in between. CDR1 is MRHNA and CDR2 is SNTAGT in the germline V gene. CDR3 DNA: TGTGCCGTATCCGGGACAAAGGACATTCAGTACTTC. Amino acids: CAVSGTKDIQYF.

The chain uses TRBV28 and TRBJ1-3; no clear D gene. This CDR3 contains 15 residues. Trimming cost V 3 bases and J 0 bases, with 9 bases left between them. From germline, CDR1 is MDHEN and CDR2 SYDVKM. The chain's CDR3 is CASSLLRGSGNTIYF. Written as DNA, the CDR3 is TGTGCCAGCAGTTTGCTGCGGGGCTCTGGAAACACCATATATTTT.

The chain has TRBV19 and TRBJ2-3; TRBD2 matches 9 bases. The germline V gene encodes CDR1 LNHDA and CDR2 SQIVND (reference sequence). With V trimmed by 6 bases and J by 6 bases, 10 bases remained unmatched. This CDR3 contains 15 residues. Here the CDR3 reads CASSEGTSNLDTQYF. The CDR3 DNA reads TGTGCCAGTAGCGAAGGGACTAGCAATTTGGATACGCAGTATTTT.

This chain links TRBV30 with TRBJ1-4, with unresolved D. Per germline, CDR1 GTSNPN and CDR2 SVGIG (reference sequence). CDR3 size: 15 residues. V lost 0 bases and J 5 bases, leaving 13 bases between the germline ends. The CDR3 region has the DNA TGTGCCTGGAGTGTTCTGGCAGGCGCCAATGAAAAACTGTTTTTT. Amino acids: CAWSVLAGANEKLFF.

This chain links TRBV25-1 with TRBJ2-1; a weak D match, TRBD2 (5 bases). Trimming removed 6 bases at V and 4 bases at J, with 7 bases between. The V gene's germline CDR1 is MGHDK and CDR2 SYGVNS. The CDR3 spans 12 residues. The CDR3 bases are TGTGCCAGCAGGGGAGATTACAATGAGCAGTTCTTC. It specifies CASRGDYNEQFF.

Worth noting for this clone: Other DNA sequences in this sample translate to the same CDR3. The chain recombines TRBV28 with TRBJ2-7; the match to TRBD1 covers 9 bases. Germline CDR1 is MDHEN and CDR2 is SYDVKM. The CDR3 is 15 residues long. Trimming removed 6 bases from V and 2 bases from J; junction bases left unmatched: 8. CDR3 nucleotide sequence: TGTGCCAGCAGCCCTCCCGGACAGGGGACCTACGAGCAGTACTTC. Amino acid sequence: CASSPPGQGTYEQYF.

The rearrangement joins TRBV4-1 to TRBJ1-2; the D gene is possibly TRBD1 (5 bases). Trimming pared 0 bases from V and 7 bases from J, leaving 15 bases between. The CDR3 spans 15 residues. The germline CDR1 and CDR2 sequences are MGHRA and YSYEKL. CDR3 bases: TGCGCCAGCAGCCAAGACGGACGGGGGGTTGGTGGCTACACCTTC. The encoded protein is CASSQDGRGVGGYTF.

CDR3: CASSQVGGLAGYNEQFF. CDR3 nucleotides: TGCGCCAGCAGCCAAGTCGGTGGGCTAGCGGGGTACAATGAGCAGTTCTTC. The rearrangement uses TRBV4-1 and TRBJ2-1; 9 bases align to TRBD2. Germline loops: CDR1 MGHRA, CDR2 YSYEKL. The trim removed 1 base at V and 4 bases at J, leaving 8 bases unmatched. The CDR3 has 17 amino acids.

The gene calls are TRBV11-2 and TRBJ1-1; a possible D gene is TRBD1 (6 bases). Germline V gene data show CDR1 as SGHAT and CDR2 as FQNNGV. The CDR3 has 13 amino acids. The CDR3 DNA reads TGTGCTAACTCGAAGGGGGTGAACACTGAAGCTTTCTTT. Amino acid sequence: CANSKGVNTEAFF. Based on the CDR3 plus reference TRBV11-2 and TRBJ1-1, the full variable domain is EAGVAQSPRYKIIEKRQSVAFWCNPISGHATLYWYQQILGQGPKLLIQFQNNGVVDDSQLPKDRFSAERLKGVDSTLKIQPAKLEDSAVYLCANSKGVNTEAFFGQGTRLTVV.

The J gene is TRBJ1-3, the V gene TRBV18; D ambiguous. This CDR3 has 15 amino acids. Germline V gene lookup returns CDR1 KGHSH and CDR2 LQKENI. The V gene lost 3 bases and the J gene lost 0 bases, with 9 bases spanning the gap. The DNA of the CDR3 is TGTGCCAGCTCACCTACCGGGTTCTCTGGAAACACCATATATTTT. It encodes CASSPTGFSGNTIYF.

The chain is built from TRBV30 and TRBJ1-5; perhaps TRBD1 as D (5 bases). The CDR3 length is 13 residues. V lost 3 bases and J 3 bases, leaving 9 bases between the germline ends. Germline CDR1 GTSNPN, CDR2 SVGIG (reference sequence). For the CDR3, the DNA is TGTGCCTGGAGCGCAGGGCCCAATCAGCCCCAGCATTTT. It codes for CAWSAGPNQPQHF.

The chain couples TRBV2 to TRBJ2-1; D perhaps matches TRBD2 (6 bases). Trimming took 3 bases from V and 5 from J, leaving 17 bases between them. The germline gives CDR1 SNHLY, CDR2 FYNNEI. The CDR3 spans 16 residues. The CDR3 reads CASSDTSRAYDNEQFF. CDR3 DNA: TGTGCCAGCAGTGATACTAGCCGAGCCTACGACAATGAGCAGTTCTTC.

The V call is TRBV30, the J call TRBJ1-3; D perhaps matches TRBD1 (6 bases). This CDR3 is built from 16 residues. Germline loops: CDR1 GTSNPN, CDR2 SVGIG (reference sequence). Trimming cost V 1 base and J 4 bases, with 17 bases left between them. The CDR3: CAWSATGRTWGNTIYF. The CDR3 coding sequence is TGTGCCTGGAGTGCGACAGGTCGGACGTGGGGAAACACCATATATTTT.

CDR3 nucleotide sequence: TGTGCCTGGAGTGATGAGGGCTACACCTTC. Translating gives CAWSDEGYTF. The rearrangement joins TRBV30 to TRBJ1-2; D is unresolved. V was clipped by 1 base and J by 8 bases, with 5 bases between them. The germline gives CDR1 GTSNPN, CDR2 SVGIG (reference sequence). This CDR3 contains 10 residues.

This chain links TRBV30 with TRBJ1-2; D is perhaps TRBD1 (5 bases). Germline V gene data show CDR1 as GTSNPN and CDR2 as SVGIG (reference sequence). The V end was cut by 0 bases, the J end by 8 bases, with 13 bases between. The length of the CDR3 is 13 residues. The CDR3 spells CAWSVSGLEGYTF. The CDR3, as DNA: TGTGCCTGGAGTGTCTCAGGGCTGGAAGGCTACACCTTC.

A note on this clone: One junction end disagrees with the germline gene, perhaps due to a read error. The chain combines TRBV7-7 with TRBJ2-3; the match to TRBD2 covers 10 bases. Germline V CDR1 and CDR2: SSHAT, FNYEAQ (reference sequence). This CDR3 is built from 15 residues. The CDR3 sequence: CASSRTSGGTDTQYF. The CDR3 DNA reads as TGTGCTAGCAGCCGTACTAGCGGGGGCACAGATACGCAGTATTTT.

V usage is TRBV7-9 and J usage is TRBJ2-1, with 8 bases fitting TRBD1. Germline V gene data show CDR1 as SEHNR and CDR2 as FQNEAQ (reference sequence). J lost 15 bases, V lost 1 base, and 11 bases had no gene match. The CDR3 length is 14 residues. CDR3 sequence: CASSLVSAGTGWFF. DNA for the CDR3: TGTGCCAGCAGCTTAGTTTCCGCAGGGACAGGTTGGTTCTTC.

The V and J genes are TRBV7-2 and TRBJ2-7; D is possibly TRBD2 (6 bases). The CDR3 contains 14 residues. Trimming removed 5 bases at V and 2 bases at J, with 13 bases between. Germline V gene sequence: CDR1 SGHTA, CDR2 FQGNSA. The CDR3 DNA sequence: TGTGCCAGCAGCACGGAAAGCGGGCCCTACGAGCAGTACTTC. This translates into CASSTESGPYEQYF.

The chain carries TRBV9 and TRBJ2-5; D is uncertain. Trimming stripped 0 bases from V and 5 bases from J, with 11 bases between. Germline-derived CDR1 and CDR2 are SGDLS and YYNGEE. This CDR3 spans 14 amino acids. The chain's CDR3 is CASSVGTARETQYF. The DNA of the CDR3 is TGTGCCAGCAGCGTAGGTACAGCTCGGGAGACCCAGTACTTC.

V is TRBV12-3 or TRBV12-4 and J is TRBJ1-5; TRBD1 aligns across 7 bases. J gave up 4 bases and V 5 bases, and 2 bases lay outside the gene matches. This CDR3 region has 13 residues. The CDR3 loop reads CASSATGNQPQHF. CDR3 coding DNA: TGTGCCAGCAGTGCGACAGGGAATCAGCCCCAGCATTTT.

The gene calls are TRBV7-8 and TRBJ1-3; TRBD1 might be the D (5 bases). Germline V gene lookup returns CDR1 SGHVS and CDR2 FQNEAQ. The CDR3 contains 17 residues. Trimming removed 4 bases from V and 2 bases from J, with 18 bases in between. The CDR3 is CASSSLQVIVPGNTIYF. The CDR3 nucleotides read TGTGCCAGCAGCTCCCTACAGGTTATCGTCCCTGGAAACACCATATATTTT. The full variable domain, with the rest looked up from reference TRBV7-8 and TRBJ1-3, is GAGVSQSPRYKVAKRGQDVALRCDPISGHVSLFWYQQALGQGPEFLTYFQNEAQLDKSGLPSDRFFAERPEGSVSTLKIQRTQQEDSAVYLCASSSLQVIVPGNTIYFGEGSWLTVV.

This clone was observed once. The chain employs TRBV7-9 and TRBJ2-4; D is perhaps TRBD1 (6 bases). Trimming left V 5 bases short and J 7 bases short, with 18 bases between. This CDR3 region has 15 residues. Germline-derived CDR1 and CDR2 are SEHNR and FQNEAQ (reference sequence). CDR3 sequence reads: CASSLHRDPGNIQYF. Here the CDR3 DNA reads TGTGCCAGCAGCCTCCACAGGGACCCGGGGAACATTCAGTACTTC.

V gene TRBV19 combines with J gene TRBJ1-5, with D possibly matching TRBD1 (5 bases). V was pared by 3 bases and J by 1 base, with 10 bases between. Germline loops: CDR1 LNHDA, CDR2 SQIVND (reference sequence). This CDR3 region has 15 residues. CDR3: CASSIQRGSNQPQHF. The CDR3, as DNA: TGTGCCAGTAGTATTCAAAGGGGAAGCAATCAGCCCCAGCATTTT.

The chain employs TRBV12-3 or TRBV12-4 and TRBJ1-4; D not certain. Trimming removed 5 bases from V and 1 base from J, with 5 bases in between. The length of the CDR3 is 13 residues. CDR3 loop: CASSIRTNEKLFF. CDR3 coding DNA: TGTGCCAGCAGTATCAGAACTAATGAAAAACTGTTTTTT.

The genes are TRBV18 and TRBJ1-5; the match to TRBD1 covers 12 bases. V shed 5 bases and J 5 bases; nucleotides not matched to a gene: 10. The CDR3 length is 17 residues. Germline lookup yields CDR1 KGHSH and CDR2 LQKENI. CDR3 DNA: TGTGCCAGCTCATCCGGGACAGGGGGCTTTTTAGATCAGCCCCAGCATTTT. Residues: CASSSGTGGFLDQPQHF.